This T cell receptor beta chain was identified in a study of response to subunit inactivated influenza vaccine. TCRdb processed the RT-PCR reads anew with MiXCR; each CDR3 protein has one entry. Of approximately 530,000 distinct CDR3 sequences in the sample, approximately 13% are singletons; the top ten hold about an eighth. Whole-study findings and limits: The authors offered the suggestion that each seasonal influenza vaccination recruits few new T cells.

Points on this clonotype: What it binds is not known.

The junction had 8 bases not matched to a gene; V was cut back by 5 bases and J by 4 bases. Germline CDR1 and CDR2: DFQATT and SNEGSKA (reference sequence). The CDR3 has 14 amino acids. The clonotype originates from a man in his fifties or sixties who received an inactivated influenza vaccine. This specimen consisted of PBMCs from blood, obtained 45 days after vaccination. V is TRBV20-1 and J is TRBJ2-7; TRBD1 aligns across 10 bases. The CDR3 DNA reads TGCAGTGCTTTACGCCGGGACAGGGGATACGAGCAGTACTTC. This encodes CSALRRDRGYEQYF.